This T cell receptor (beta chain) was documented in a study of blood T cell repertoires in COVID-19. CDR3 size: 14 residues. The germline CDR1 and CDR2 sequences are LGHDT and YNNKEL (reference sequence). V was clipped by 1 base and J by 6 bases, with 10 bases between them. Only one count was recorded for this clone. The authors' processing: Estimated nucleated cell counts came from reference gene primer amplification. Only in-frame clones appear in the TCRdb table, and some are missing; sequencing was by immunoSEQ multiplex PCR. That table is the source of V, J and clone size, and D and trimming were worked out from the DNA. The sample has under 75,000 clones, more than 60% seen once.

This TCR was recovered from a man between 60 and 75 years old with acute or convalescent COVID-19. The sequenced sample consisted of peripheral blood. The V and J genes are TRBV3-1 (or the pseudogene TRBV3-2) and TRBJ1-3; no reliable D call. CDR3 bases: TGTGCCAGCAGCCAAGGGAGGGATGCAAACACCATATATTTT. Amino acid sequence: CASSQGRDANTIYF.